These 27 T cell receptor beta chains came from one sample sequenced in a study of blood T cell repertoires in COVID-19. Sequencing used immunoSEQ multiplex PCR; TCRdb keeps in-frame clones, though not all of them. This sample has fewer than 200,000 clones, with about four fifths found just once. Sequenced: PBMCs or T cells enriched from blood (not recorded which). These receptors all stem from a woman younger than 45 who had been exposed to COVID-19.

V usage is TRBV7-6 and J usage is TRBJ2-3; 8 nucleotides align to TRBD2. CDR1 and CDR2 (germline): SGHVS, FNYEAQ. This CDR3 has 18 amino acids. The ends lost 5 bases at V and 2 bases at J; junction bases unmatched: 15. The chain's CDR3 is CASSPTQVPGLVTDTQYF. CDR3 bases: TGTGCCAGCAGCCCCACACAGGTCCCGGGACTAGTCACAGATACGCAGTATTTT.

This clone showed up just a few times. This chain connects TRBV19 to TRBJ1-1, with 8 bases that match TRBD1. CDR3 length: 13 residues. Trimming took 9 bases from V and 1 from J; bases not matched to a gene: 4. Per germline, CDR1 LNHDA and CDR2 SQIVND (reference sequence). The CDR3 DNA reads as TGTGCCAGCAGGGGGCCCAGGAACACTGAAGCTTTCTTT. This encodes CASRGPRNTEAFF.

J is TRBJ2-3 and V is TRBV2; TRBD1 matches at 8 bases. This CDR3 comprises 14 residues. Trimming took 5 bases from V and 4 from J; bases not matched to a gene: 5. Germline V gives CDR1 SNHLY, CDR2 FYNNEI. CDR3 residues: CASSTGGIPDTQYF. The CDR3 DNA follows: TGTGCCAGCAGTACAGGGGGAATCCCAGATACGCAGTATTTT.

The chain is built from TRBV11-2 and TRBJ2-7; tentative D call: TRBD1 (5 bases). V dropped 5 bases and J dropped 3 bases, with 14 bases sitting between them. Germline CDR1 is SGHAT and CDR2 is FQNNGV. This CDR3 contains 14 residues. CDR3 sequence reads: CASSLKWTFYEQYF. The CDR3 nucleotides are TGTGCCAGCAGCCTTAAGTGGACATTCTACGAGCAGTACTTC.

Concerning this clone: A read error may produce the germline difference seen at one junction end. This chain uses TRBV19 with TRBJ1-1; 9 bases are a match to TRBD1. This CDR3 spans 13 amino acids. Germline V gene lookup returns CDR1 LNHDA and CDR2 SQIVND (reference sequence). CDR3 DNA sequence: TGTGCCAGTAGGCCCCGGGACAGGGCGCCTACAGCCTTT. This gives the protein CASRPRDRAPTAF.

This chain connects TRBV4-3 to TRBJ2-5, with TRBD2 identical over 14 bases. This CDR3 contains 17 residues. V dropped 6 bases and J dropped 2; count of bases not matched to a gene: 8. Germline V gives CDR1 LGHNA, CDR2 YSLEER. CDR3 loop: CASSPGLAGALQETQYF. In nucleotides, the CDR3 is TGCGCCAGCAGTCCGGGACTAGCGGGGGCGCTACAAGAGACCCAGTACTTC.

The V gene is TRBV7-2, the J gene TRBJ2-7; D might be TRBD1 (6 bases). CDR3 length: 13 amino acids. CDR1 is SGHTA, CDR2 FQGNSA, per germline. With 2 bases removed from V and 2 bases from J, the gap between germline ends came to 7 bases. The CDR3 loop reads CASSLRTAYEQYF. The DNA for the CDR3 is TGTGCCAGCAGCTTACGGACAGCCTACGAGCAGTACTTC.

The rearrangement uses TRBV2 and TRBJ1-1; 8 bases align to TRBD1. CDR3 length equals 16 residues. Per the germline V gene, CDR1 is SNHLY and CDR2 is FYNNEI. V trimming: 5 bases; J trimming: 5 bases; junction bases outside the gene matches: 13. In DNA form, the CDR3 reads TGTGCCAGCAGTCGTCCCGGGACAGGACCGGAGACTGAAGCTTTCTTT. Translating gives CASSRPGTGPETEAFF.

The chain employs TRBV5-1 and TRBJ2-3, with 14 nucleotides matching TRBD2. CDR3 length: 19 amino acids. CDR1 is SGHRS and CDR2 is YFSETQ in the germline V gene. The V segment lost 5 bases and the J segment 0 bases; nucleotides outside the gene matches: 11. CDR3 in amino acids: CASSHPRGLAGESTDTQYF. The CDR3 nucleotides are TGCGCCAGCAGTCATCCCAGGGGACTAGCGGGGGAGAGCACAGATACGCAGTATTTT.

This chain joins TRBV27 and TRBJ2-1, with 8 positions matching TRBD1. Trimming removed 8 bases from V and 3 bases from J; junction bases left unmatched: 6. In germline, CDR1 is MNHEY, CDR2 SMNVEV (reference sequence). The CDR3 length is 14 residues. The CDR3 loop is CASSPRGRYNEQFF. CDR3 bases: TGTGCCAGCTCCCCCAGGGGGCGCTACAATGAGCAGTTCTTC.

V usage is TRBV6-4 and J usage is TRBJ2-1, with TRBD2 matching over 14 bases. Germline V gives CDR1 MRHNA, CDR2 SNTAGT. There are 15 residues in the CDR3. The ends lost 4 bases at V and 5 bases at J; junction bases unmatched: 1. CDR3 region: CASSGLAGGHNEQFF. The CDR3 bases are TGTGCCAGCAGTGGACTAGCGGGGGGGCACAATGAGCAGTTCTTC.

DNA for the CDR3: TGTGCCAGTAGTACCCCGCGGAGGGCGGCCAAAAACATTCAGTACTTC. This codes for CASSTPRRAAKNIQYF. The chain links TRBV19 to TRBJ2-4; weak D call: TRBD2 (6 bases). The germline V and J ends were trimmed by 4 bases and 1 base, with 14 bases remaining between them. The CDR3 contains 16 residues. The germline V gene encodes CDR1 LNHDA and CDR2 SQIVND (reference sequence).

The rearrangement links TRBV7-2 to TRBJ1-1; D may be TRBD1 (5 bases). With 1 base removed from V and 3 bases from J, the gap between germline ends came to 12 bases. The CDR3 has 15 amino acids. Germline V gives CDR1 SGHTA, CDR2 FQGNSA. CDR3 nucleotide sequence: TGTGCCAGCAGCTTAGGCGGCAGGGATTACACTGAAGCTTTCTTT. As protein: CASSLGGRDYTEAFF.

This chain joins TRBV11-3 and TRBJ1-5; D remains unclear. V was shortened by 4 bases and J by 1 base, with 20 bases between the two germline ends. Looked up from germline, CDR1 is SGHNT and CDR2 is YENEEA. The CDR3 is made up of 18 amino acids. In DNA, the CDR3 is TGTGCCAGCAGCTCCGCCGTGTGGAGAAACCGAAGCAATCAGCCCCAGCATTTT. Translated: CASSSAVWRNRSNQPQHF.

The chain joins TRBV4-1 to TRBJ1-2; 9 bases map to TRBD1. Germline V gene sequence: CDR1 MGHRA, CDR2 YSYEKL. The V and J ends lost 3 bases and 6 bases, in that order; junction bases with no gene match: 5. CDR3 length: 14 residues. In DNA form, the CDR3 reads TGCGCCAGCAGCCAGGTCGGGACAGGGCATGGCTACACCTTC. It encodes CASSQVGTGHGYTF.

The V and J genes are TRBV3-1 (or the pseudogene TRBV3-2) and TRBJ1-2; no clear D gene. Trimming took 0 bases from V and 6 from J, leaving 5 bases between them. The CDR3 loop spans 12 amino acids. Looked up from germline, CDR1 is LGHDT and CDR2 is YNNKEL (reference sequence). In DNA, the CDR3 is TGTGCCAGCAGCCAAGAGGCGGATGGCTACACCTTC. Its translation is CASSQEADGYTF.

The chain uses TRBV19 and TRBJ1-2; D is unresolved. Germline V gene sequence: CDR1 LNHDA, CDR2 SQIVND (reference sequence). Trimming left V 6 bases short and J 1 base short, with 12 bases between. There are 14 residues in the CDR3. CDR3: CASRPLSNNYGYTF. DNA of the CDR3: TGTGCCAGTAGGCCTTTGAGTAATAACTATGGCTACACCTTC.

The J gene is TRBJ1-2, the V gene TRBV7-9; 8 positions match TRBD1. Per the germline V gene, CDR1 is SEHNR and CDR2 is FQNEAQ (reference sequence). This CDR3 contains 17 residues. Trimming took 3 bases from V and 3 from J; bases not matched to a gene: 12. CDR3 in amino acids: CASSFVSGGAKDYGYTF. The CDR3 coding sequence is TGTGCCAGCAGCTTCGTTTCAGGGGGCGCCAAGGACTATGGCTACACCTTC.

The rearrangement joins TRBV5-4 to TRBJ2-1, with 8 bases fitting TRBD2. The CDR3 is made up of 18 amino acids. Unmatched junction bases numbered 13, after V lost 5 bases and J lost 0 bases. CDR1 is SGHNT and CDR2 is YYREEE in the germline V gene (reference sequence). CDR3 bases: TGTGCCAGCAGTTTCAGTATCTCCGGGACTAGCTCCTACAATGAGCAGTTCTTC. Amino acid sequence: CASSFSISGTSSYNEQFF.

This chain joins TRBV10-3 and TRBJ2-5, with 15 bases matching TRBD2. J gave up 4 bases and V 4 bases, and 7 bases lay outside the gene matches. The CDR3 totals 17 residues. CDR1 and CDR2 from the germline V gene are ENHRY and SYGVKD. CDR3 bases: TGTGCCATCAGTGTCGGGACTAGCGGGGGGAAGGTAGAGACCCAGTACTTC. It yields the protein CAISVGTSGGKVETQYF.

The V call is TRBV9, the J call TRBJ1-4, with D possibly being TRBD1 (5 bases). The germline CDR1 and CDR2 sequences are SGDLS and YYNGEE. This CDR3 contains 16 residues. Between the trimmed V and J ends, which lost 7 bases and 7 bases, there was a span of 23 bases. The chain's CDR3 is CASGAPAGGYGEKLFF. The DNA for the CDR3 is TGTGCCAGCGGGGCCCCCGCGGGGGGGTATGGTGAAAAACTGTTTTTT.

The rearrangement links TRBV19 to TRBJ1-2, with 9 bases aligning to TRBD1. The CDR3 has 15 amino acids. V dropped 3 bases and J dropped 2; count of bases not matched to a gene: 4. Per germline, CDR1 LNHDA and CDR2 SQIVND (reference sequence). CDR3: CASSIATGGNYGYTF. As DNA, the CDR3 is TGTGCCAGTAGTATCGCCACAGGGGGCAACTATGGCTACACCTTC.

The rearrangement joins TRBV5-6 to TRBJ2-1; unclear D gene. The ends were cut back, 2 bases at V and 6 bases at J, with 15 bases in the middle. This CDR3 is built from 15 residues. Germline V gives CDR1 SGHDT, CDR2 YYEEEE. The CDR3 DNA follows: TGTGCCAGCAGCTTCTTGCCTACTTTCCCCAATGAGCAGTTCTTC. Translating it yields CASSFLPTFPNEQFF.

The chain recombines TRBV15 with TRBJ1-1; D unresolved. Trimming cost V 3 bases and J 0 bases, with 5 bases left between them. CDR3 length equals 13 residues. Germline V CDR1 and CDR2: LNHNV, YYDKDF (reference sequence). DNA for the CDR3: TGTGCCACCAGCAGCGGTATGAACACTGAAGCTTTCTTT. As protein: CATSSGMNTEAFF.

The chain has TRBV27 and TRBJ2-7; 9 positions agree with TRBD1. Trimming removed 5 bases from V and 8 bases from J; junction bases left unmatched: 10. The CDR3 totals 14 residues. In germline, CDR1 is MNHEY, CDR2 SMNVEV (reference sequence). The CDR3 DNA reads TGTGCCAGCAGTCCCGGGACAGGGTTAAAAAAGCAGTACTTC. Translation gives CASSPGTGLKKQYF.

V is TRBV4-1 and J is TRBJ1-4; the D gene is possibly TRBD1 (5 bases). The CDR3 sequence is 13 residues long. Germline-derived CDR1 and CDR2 are MGHRA and YSYEKL. In DNA form, the CDR3 reads TGCGGGTCGGGGGGTGCAACTAATGAAAAACTGTTTTTT. It is translated as CGSGGATNEKLFF.

This chain uses TRBV2 with TRBJ2-7; 8 bases are shared with TRBD2. Trimming at V came to 1 base and at J to 2 bases, leaving 4 bases not matched to a gene. This CDR3 has 15 residues. Germline CDR1 reads SNHLY; CDR2 reads FYNNEI. As DNA, the CDR3 is TGTGCCAGCAGTGAAGGAGGGACTAGAACCTACGAGCAGTACTTC. Protein sequence: CASSEGGTRTYEQYF. Combining the CDR3 with reference TRBV2 and TRBJ2-7 gives the whole variable domain EPEVTQTPSHQVTQMGQEVILRCVPISNHLYFYWYRQILGQKVEFLVSFYNNEISEKSEIFDDQFSVERPDGSNFTLKIRSTKLEDSAMYFCASSEGGTRTYEQYFGPGTRLTVT.